These 14 T cell receptor beta chains share one sample of origin, sequenced in a study of cytomegalovirus exposure and HLA in healthy donors. Here immunoSEQ multiplex PCR was the method, and the copy in TCRdb shows in-frame clones only, minus some. The table records fewer than 200,000 clones, around nine tenths of them present only once. Sequenced input: PBMCs. These receptors were taken from a man between 18 and 35 years old in good health and CMV-seropositive.

The chain's CDR3 is CASSEEGTGGNIQYF. CDR3 DNA: TGTGCCAGCAGTGAAGAGGGGACAGGGGGCAACATTCAGTACTTC. This chain uses TRBV2 with TRBJ2-4; TRBD1 agrees at 12 bases. This CDR3 spans 15 amino acids. Trimming removed 1 base from V and 7 bases from J; junction bases left unmatched: 2. The V gene's germline CDR1 is SNHLY and CDR2 FYNNEI.

This clone was counted ten times or more. This chain uses TRBV18 with TRBJ2-1; D is possibly TRBD1 (6 bases). Trimming shortened V by 3 bases and J by 2 bases, and 17 bases separated the two germline ends. Germline loops: CDR1 KGHSH, CDR2 LQKENI. This CDR3 region has 17 residues. CDR3 in DNA: TGTGCCAGCTCACCTCGATCCATCAGGGGACCCTACAATGAGCAGTTCTTC. Translating gives CASSPRSIRGPYNEQFF. The full variable domain, completed using reference TRBV18 and TRBJ2-1, is NAGVMQNPRHLVRRRGQEARLRCSPMKGHSHVYWYRQLPEEGLKFMVYLQKENIIDESGMPKERFSAEFPKEGPSILRIQQVVRGDSAAYFCASSPRSIRGPYNEQFFGPGTRLTVL.

This clone came up a few times. The V gene is TRBV18, the J gene TRBJ2-7, with TRBD2 as a possible D gene (6 bases). CDR1 and CDR2 (germline): KGHSH, LQKENI. The CDR3 length is 14 residues. V shed 2 bases and J shed 5 bases, with 13 bases lying between them. DNA of the CDR3: TGTGCCAGCTCACCAGGAGGACGGAGGGACGAGCAGTACTTC. Protein: CASSPGGRRDEQYF.

The V call is TRBV9, the J call TRBJ2-5; 7 nucleotides align to TRBD1. This CDR3 region has 13 residues. Unmatched junction bases numbered 1, after V lost 0 bases and J lost 5 bases. Germline lookup yields CDR1 SGDLS and CDR2 YYNGEE. CDR3 DNA: TGTGCCAGCAGCGTAGTGACAGGGGAGACCCAGTACTTC. Translating gives CASSVVTGETQYF.

For this clone: One end of the junction fails to match germline, which may point to a read error. The J gene is TRBJ1-2, the V gene TRBV2; 8 bases agree with TRBD1. CDR1 and CDR2 (germline): SNHLY, FYNNEI. The CDR3 contains 12 residues. CDR3 sequence: CASREGQGSYTF. The DNA for the CDR3 is TGTGCCAGCAGGGAAGGACAGGGTAGCTACACCTTC.

The genes are TRBV29-1 and TRBJ1-1; possibly TRBD1 for D (6 bases). CDR3 size: 13 residues. With 7 bases removed from V and 1 base from J, the gap between germline ends came to 13 bases. Germline V lookup: CDR1 SQVTM, CDR2 ANQGSEA. The CDR3 protein is CSAPTGANTEAFF. The CDR3 DNA reads TGCAGCGCCCCGACAGGAGCGAACACTGAAGCTTTCTTT.

The chain carries TRBV4-3 and TRBJ1-1; the D gene is possibly TRBD1 (6 bases). V shed 5 bases and J shed 5 bases, with 18 bases lying between them. This CDR3 region has 15 residues. CDR1 is LGHNA, CDR2 YSLEER, per germline. This chain's CDR3 is CASSFGGGRETEAFF. CDR3 coding DNA: TGCGCCAGCAGCTTCGGGGGGGGGCGAGAAACTGAAGCTTTCTTT.

This clone has only one observation. In DNA form, the CDR3 reads TGTGCCTGGAGTAGCGGGCAATATGGTCTAGCAGGGAAAGAGACCCAGTACTTC. It yields the protein CAWSSGQYGLAGKETQYF. V and J are TRBV30 and TRBJ2-5, with D possibly being TRBD2 (6 bases). Looked up from germline, CDR1 is GTSNPN and CDR2 is SVGIG (reference sequence). V shed 2 bases and J shed 3 bases, with 25 bases lying between them. The CDR3 contains 18 residues.

The V and J genes are TRBV5-1 and TRBJ1-4, with D possibly TRBD1 on 5 matching bases. The V and J ends lost 7 bases and 0 bases respectively, with 10 bases between them. The germline gives CDR1 SGHRS, CDR2 YFSETQ. This CDR3 has 14 amino acids. DNA of the CDR3: TGCGCCAGCGCCCAGGGTGCAACTAATGAAAAACTGTTTTTT. It encodes CASAQGATNEKLFF.

V usage is TRBV2 and J usage is TRBJ2-7; 9 positions agree with TRBD1. This CDR3 region has 14 residues. Germline V gene sequence: CDR1 SNHLY, CDR2 FYNNEI. Unmatched junction bases numbered 2, after V lost 1 base and J lost 4 bases. The CDR3 region has the DNA TGTGCCAGCAGTGAAGTTGGACAGGGGTACGAGCAGTACTTC. It translates to CASSEVGQGYEQYF.

The chain recombines TRBV28 with TRBJ2-2; 7 nucleotides align to TRBD2. After removal of 7 bases from V and 4 bases from J, the junction contained 6 bases not matched to a gene. Germline loops: CDR1 MDHEN, CDR2 SYDVKM. The CDR3 is made up of 14 amino acids. CDR3 nucleotide sequence: TGTGCCAGCACAAGTCCGGGGGGCACCGGGGAGCTGTTTTTT. Translating it yields CASTSPGGTGELFF.

The chain joins TRBV6-5 to TRBJ1-4; 9 positions match TRBD1. CDR3 length: 15 amino acids. Trimming cost V 4 bases and J 8 bases; bases outside gene matches: 8. Germline values: CDR1 MNHEY, CDR2 SVGAGI. The CDR3 region is CASSLGWTGDEKLFF. The CDR3 coding sequence is TGTGCCAGCAGTTTGGGTTGGACAGGGGACGAAAAACTGTTTTTT.

The chain uses TRBV6-4 and TRBJ2-3; TRBD2 agrees at 13 bases. The CDR3 is 16 amino acids. CDR1 and CDR2 from the germline V gene are MRHNA and SNTAGT. V dropped 3 bases and J dropped 1; count of bases not matched to a gene: 1. CDR3 nucleotides: TGTGCCAGCAGTGAGGGGACTAGCGGGGGCACAGATACGCAGTATTTT. Translated: CASSEGTSGGTDTQYF.

This chain connects TRBV2 to TRBJ2-5; 7 bases line up with TRBD2. Germline V lookup: CDR1 SNHLY, CDR2 FYNNEI. The V gene end was trimmed by 5 bases and the J gene end by 5 bases; junction bases not matched to a gene: 11. The CDR3 sequence is 15 residues long. CDR3 region: CASSPVVSGKETQYF. Here the CDR3 DNA reads TGTGCCAGCAGTCCCGTCGTCAGCGGGAAGGAGACCCAGTACTTC.